Listed below are T cell receptor beta chains from one sample, sequenced in a study of T cell responses to AZD1222 COVID-19 vaccine. Produced via immunoSEQ multiplex PCR; TCRdb's table is partial and in-frame only. The table records some 100,000 clones, roughly 90% of them present only once. Source: peripheral blood, taken 28 days after the second AZD1222 dose. These receptors were collected from an adult who received the AZD1222 COVID-19 vaccine. CDR3s include the opening cysteine and the closing phenylalanine or tryptophan. Fields, in order: CDR3 DNA, CDR3 protein, D gene, V gene, clone size, J gene. A D gene is named only where the DNA matches it firmly. The size entry is marked missing in some rows and otherwise reads once, few, many or a size class.

TGTGCTAGTGGTTTGGGCAGGGAAGGAGAGCAGTACTTC | CASGLGREGEQYF | - | TRBV12-5 | - | TRBJ2-7
TGTGCCAGCAGTGAGCGGACAGGGATTAATTCCGGGCAGTACTTC | CASSERTGINSGQYF | TRBD1 | TRBV2 | - | TRBJ2-7
TGTGCCAGTAGTATTACCAGGGGCGAAGAGACCCAGTACTTC | CASSITRGEETQYF | - | TRBV19 | - | TRBJ2-5
TGTGCCAGCAGCCAAGATAGGGTAAACCACAATGAGCAGTTCTTC | CASSQDRVNHNEQFF | - | TRBV3-1/TRBV3-2 | - | TRBJ2-1
TGTGCCAGCAGCCACCCGGGACATGTAAATTTT | CASSHPGHVNF | - | TRBV7-9 | - | TRBJ1-4
TGTGCCAGCAGCTTAAGGGCGGGAGTTCGTACCGGGGAGCTGTTTTTT | CASSLRAGVRTGELFF | TRBD2 | TRBV7-2 | - | TRBJ2-2
TGCAGTGCTAGTCCCAGGGGGTACGAGCAGTACTTC | CSASPRGYEQYF | TRBD1 | TRBV20-1 | - | TRBJ2-7
TGTGCCAGCAGCTTAGAGGTGGCAGGGGGGCCCTACGAGCAGTACTTC | CASSLEVAGGPYEQYF | - | TRBV7-6 | - | TRBJ2-7
TGTGCCAGCAGTTATGGAAAGGGGGCATCGGATTCACCCCTCCACTTT | CASSYGKGASDSPLHF | TRBD1 | TRBV6-6 | - | TRBJ1-6
TGTGCCAGCGCCTCCTGGGGCGAGGGGGTCGGAAACACCATATATTTT | CASASWGEGVGNTIYF | - | TRBV11-2 | once | TRBJ1-3
TGTGCCAGCAGTTACGAAAGGGTTTCACCCCTCCACTTT | CASSYERVSPLHF | - | TRBV6-5 | - | TRBJ1-6
TGTGCCAGCAGGGAAGACCCCGGGACAGAGGTCGGCGAGCAGTACTTC | CASREDPGTEVGEQYF | TRBD1 | TRBV2 | few | TRBJ2-7
TGTGCCACCTCCTATAGCGGAGAGACCCAGTACTTC | CATSYSGETQYF | - | TRBV7-9 | - | TRBJ2-5
TGCGCCAGCAGCCCTGGCGGACCTAACTATGGCTACACCTTC | CASSPGGPNYGYTF | - | TRBV5-1 | - | TRBJ1-2
TGTGCCAGCAGCTCGGGGGGTGGCTACGAGCAGTACTTC | CASSSGGGYEQYF | TRBD2 | TRBV5-4 | - | TRBJ2-7
TGTGCCAGCTCACCGCGGACAGGGGGCCAAGAGACCCAGTACTTC | CASSPRTGGQETQYF | TRBD1 | TRBV18 | few | TRBJ2-5
TGTGCCAGCAGCTTAATCCAGGGACCTTGGGATGAAGCTTTCTTT | CASSLIQGPWDEAFF | - | TRBV11-2 | - | TRBJ1-1
TGCAGTGCTAGAGATGACTACGAGCAGTACTTC | CSARDDYEQYF | - | TRBV20-1 | - | TRBJ2-7
TGTGCCAGCACCTACAGGACAGCCCGGGCTTTCTTT | CASTYRTARAFF | - | TRBV6-5 | few | TRBJ1-1
TGTGCCAGCAGCCTCAGACAGGGGGCGAATGACGAAAAACTGTTTTTT | CASSLRQGANDEKLFF | TRBD1 | TRBV13 | - | TRBJ1-4
TGTGCCAGCAGTTACTCCTGGGGTGGGCAGACAGAAGCTTTCTTT | CASSYSWGGQTEAFF | - | TRBV6-5 | - | TRBJ1-1
TGCAGCGTTTACACCCCTCCCAATGAGCAGTTCTTC | CSVYTPPNEQFF | - | TRBV29-1 | - | TRBJ2-1
TGTGCCAGCAGTTACTCTACAGGGTTTCAATCACCCCTCCACTTT | CASSYSTGFQSPLHF | - | TRBV6-5 | - | TRBJ1-6
TGTGCCAGCAGCCACCTGACTAGCGGGAGGGTCTCTAGCACAGATACGCAGTATTTT | CASSHLTSGRVSSTDTQYF | TRBD2 | TRBV5-8 | - | TRBJ2-3
TGCGCCAGCAGCTTGGGGCTAGCGGGAGTCCCCGGCGATACGCAGTATTTT | CASSLGLAGVPGDTQYF | TRBD2 | TRBV5-1 | - | TRBJ2-3
TGTGCCAGCAGCTCCTCATATGGCACTGAAGCTTTCTTT | CASSSSYGTEAFF | - | TRBV7-9 | - | TRBJ1-1
TGTGCCATCAGTGTGGTACCGACCTCATCTACCGAGCAGTACTTC | CAISVVPTSSTEQYF | - | TRBV10-3 | - | TRBJ2-7
TGCGCCAGCAGCTGGAGGGACAGGGTGAGCACCGGGGAGCTGTTTTTT | CASSWRDRVSTGELFF | TRBD1 | TRBV5-1 | - | TRBJ2-2
TGTGCCAGCAACCTCGGGTTGAAAGAGACCCAGTACTTC | CASNLGLKETQYF | - | TRBV3-1/TRBV3-2 | - | TRBJ2-5
TGTGCCAGTAGTATAATGGCTAGCTTGAACACCGGGGAGCTGTTTTTT | CASSIMASLNTGELFF | - | TRBV19 | - | TRBJ2-2
TGTGCCAGCAGTTTATCGGGGGGGGGTCCGGAGACCCAGTACTTC | CASSLSGGGPETQYF | TRBD2 | TRBV27 | - | TRBJ2-5
TGTGCCAGTAGTTATATCGGGGACCTGTCTGTATCCCAGCCCCAGCATTTT | CASSYIGDLSVSQPQHF | - | TRBV19 | - | TRBJ1-5
TGTGCCAGTAGTGACAGGGTTAAGAACACCGGGGAGCTGTTTTTT | CASSDRVKNTGELFF | TRBD1 | TRBV19 | - | TRBJ2-2
TGTGCCAGTAGTATTTTCCCTCGTTACAATGAGCAGTTCTTC | CASSIFPRYNEQFF | - | TRBV19 | - | TRBJ2-1
TGTGCCAGCAGCAAATCCCCAGGCAACTATGGCTACACCTTC | CASSKSPGNYGYTF | - | TRBV21-1 | - | TRBJ1-2
TGCAGCGTTGAAGTCGGCGGTGGGGAGCCCCAGCATTTT | CSVEVGGGEPQHF | - | TRBV29-1 | - | TRBJ1-5